The clone carrying this T cell receptor beta chain was found a few times. The antigen is unknown. Treatment here: oral pan-JAK inhibitor, 5-10 mg twice daily. Germline values: CDR1 MNHEY, CDR2 SVGAGI. The CDR3 spans 15 residues. The trim removed 10 bases at V and 0 bases at J, leaving 9 bases unmatched. This specimen comes from a study of CD8+ T cells in alopecia areata. Study details: Twice a day, 5 to 10 mg of oral tofacitinib was administered to treated patients.

Study outcomes and limitations: Among the 100 top clones, expanded CD8+ clones, like scalp clonality, were significantly decreased by tofacitinib.

Extracted RNA was reverse transcribed, and the resulting cDNA served as sequencing template. Produced via immunoSEQ multiplex PCR; TCRdb's table is partial and in-frame only. Among roughly 220,000 clones listed, approximately 70% were seen once. This clonotype was obtained from a human donor with alopecia areata. This chain joins TRBV6-5 and TRBJ2-3; TRBD1 matches 8 bases. This material consisted of CD4+ T cells sorted from blood, taken between weeks 43 and 45, from a patient treated with tofacitinib. DNA of the CDR3: TGTGCCACCGGCCAAACAGGGGGGAGCACAGATACGCAGTATTTT. As protein: CATGQTGGSTDTQYF.